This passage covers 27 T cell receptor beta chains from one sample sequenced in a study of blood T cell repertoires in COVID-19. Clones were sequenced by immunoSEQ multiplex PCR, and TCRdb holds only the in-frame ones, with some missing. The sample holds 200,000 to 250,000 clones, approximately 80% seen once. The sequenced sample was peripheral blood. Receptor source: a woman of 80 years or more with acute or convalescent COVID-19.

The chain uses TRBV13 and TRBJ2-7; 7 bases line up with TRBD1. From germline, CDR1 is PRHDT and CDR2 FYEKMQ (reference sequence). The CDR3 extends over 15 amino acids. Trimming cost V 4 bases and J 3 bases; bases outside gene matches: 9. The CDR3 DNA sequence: TGTGCCAGCAGCTCCAGACAGGGCCAAGGCTACGAGCAGTACTTC. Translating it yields CASSSRQGQGYEQYF.

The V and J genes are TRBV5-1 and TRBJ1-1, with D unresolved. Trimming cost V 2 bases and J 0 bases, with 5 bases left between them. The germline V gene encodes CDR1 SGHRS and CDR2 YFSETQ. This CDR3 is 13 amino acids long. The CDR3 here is CASSFTVNTEAFF. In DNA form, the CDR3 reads TGCGCCAGCAGCTTCACAGTGAACACTGAAGCTTTCTTT.

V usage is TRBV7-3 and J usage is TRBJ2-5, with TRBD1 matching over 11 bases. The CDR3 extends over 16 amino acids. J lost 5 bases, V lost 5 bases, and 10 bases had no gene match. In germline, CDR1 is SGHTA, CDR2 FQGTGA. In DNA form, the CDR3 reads TGTGCCAGCAGCCGCCGGACAGGGGGCAGTGGGGAGACCCAGTACTTC. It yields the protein CASSRRTGGSGETQYF.

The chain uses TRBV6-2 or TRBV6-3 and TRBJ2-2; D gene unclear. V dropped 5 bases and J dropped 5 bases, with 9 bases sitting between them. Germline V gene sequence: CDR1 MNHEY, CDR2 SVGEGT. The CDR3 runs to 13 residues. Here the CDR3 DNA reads TGTGCCAGCAGTCAGTCCAATACCGGGGAGCTGTTTTTT. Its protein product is CASSQSNTGELFF.

The CDR3 is CASSLGTTDNEQFF. The CDR3 region has the DNA TGTGCCAGTAGTTTAGGGACAACCGACAATGAGCAGTTCTTC. V gene TRBV19 combines with J gene TRBJ2-1, with D possibly matching TRBD1 (6 bases). The CDR3 loop spans 14 amino acids. The germline V gene has CDR1 LNHDA and CDR2 SQIVND (reference sequence). V was pared by 5 bases and J by 5 bases, with 13 bases between.

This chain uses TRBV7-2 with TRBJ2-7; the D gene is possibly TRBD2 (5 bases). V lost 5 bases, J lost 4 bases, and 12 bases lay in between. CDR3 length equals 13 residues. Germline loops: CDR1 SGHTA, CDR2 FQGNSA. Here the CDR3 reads CASSTGSEYEQYF. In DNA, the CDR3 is TGTGCCAGCAGCACTGGGAGCGAATACGAGCAGTACTTC.

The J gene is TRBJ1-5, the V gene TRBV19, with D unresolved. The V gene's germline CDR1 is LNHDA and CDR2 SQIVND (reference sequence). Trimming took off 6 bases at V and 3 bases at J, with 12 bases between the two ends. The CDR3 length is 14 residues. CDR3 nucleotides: TGTGCCAGTAGCGCCGACAACCCCAATCAGCCCCAGCATTTT. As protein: CASSADNPNQPQHF.

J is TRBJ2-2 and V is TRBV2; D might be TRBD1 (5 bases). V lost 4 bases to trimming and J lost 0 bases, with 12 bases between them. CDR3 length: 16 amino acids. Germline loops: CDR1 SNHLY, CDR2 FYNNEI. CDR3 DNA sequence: TGTGCCAGCAGTGCGCAGGGTCTAGCGAACACCGGGGAGCTGTTTTTT. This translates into CASSAQGLANTGELFF.

DNA for the CDR3: TGCGCCAGCAGCTTCCAAGCGGGGGGAAGCTCCTACGAGCAGTACTTC. It encodes CASSFQAGGSSYEQYF. The chain recombines TRBV5-1 with TRBJ2-7, with 9 bases fitting TRBD2. Germline loops: CDR1 SGHRS, CDR2 YFSETQ. The junction had 6 bases not matched to a gene; V was cut back by 2 bases and J by 0 bases. This CDR3 has 16 residues.

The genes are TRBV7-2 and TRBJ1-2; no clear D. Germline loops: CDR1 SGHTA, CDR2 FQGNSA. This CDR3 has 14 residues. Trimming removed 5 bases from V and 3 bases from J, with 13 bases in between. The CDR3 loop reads CASSLVRDDYGYTF. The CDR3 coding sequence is TGTGCCAGCAGCCTCGTGCGGGATGACTATGGCTACACCTTC. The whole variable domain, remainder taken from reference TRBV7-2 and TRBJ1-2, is GAGVSQSPSNKVTEKGKDVELRCDPISGHTALYWYRQSLGQGLEFLIYFQGNSAPDKSGLPSDRFSAERTGGSVSTLTIQRTQQEDSAVYLCASSLVRDDYGYTFGSGTRLTVV.

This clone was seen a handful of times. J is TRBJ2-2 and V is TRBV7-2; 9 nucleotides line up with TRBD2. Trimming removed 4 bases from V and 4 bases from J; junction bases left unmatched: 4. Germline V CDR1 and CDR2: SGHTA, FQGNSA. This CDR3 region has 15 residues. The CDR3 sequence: CASSSGGGATGELFF. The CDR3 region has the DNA TGTGCCAGCAGCTCCGGCGGGGGGGCCACCGGGGAGCTGTTTTTT. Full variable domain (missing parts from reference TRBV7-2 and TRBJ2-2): GAGVSQSPSNKVTEKGKDVELRCDPISGHTALYWYRQSLGQGLEFLIYFQGNSAPDKSGLPSDRFSAERTGGSVSTLTIQRTQQEDSAVYLCASSSGGGATGELFFGEGSRLTVL.

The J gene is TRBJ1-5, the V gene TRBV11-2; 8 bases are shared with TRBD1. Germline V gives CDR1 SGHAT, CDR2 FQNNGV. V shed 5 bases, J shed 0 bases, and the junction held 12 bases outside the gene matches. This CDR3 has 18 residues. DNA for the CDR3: TGTGCCAGCAGCACCCGACAGGGGACCGGTTATAGCAATCAGCCCCAGCATTTT. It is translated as CASSTRQGTGYSNQPQHF.

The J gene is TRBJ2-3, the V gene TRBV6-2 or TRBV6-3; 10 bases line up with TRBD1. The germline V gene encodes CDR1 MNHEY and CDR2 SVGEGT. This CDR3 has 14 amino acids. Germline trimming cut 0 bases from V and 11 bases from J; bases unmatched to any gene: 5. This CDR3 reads CASSYSGGTGEQYF. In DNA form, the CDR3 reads TGTGCCAGCAGTTACTCCGGCGGGACAGGGGAGCAGTATTTT.

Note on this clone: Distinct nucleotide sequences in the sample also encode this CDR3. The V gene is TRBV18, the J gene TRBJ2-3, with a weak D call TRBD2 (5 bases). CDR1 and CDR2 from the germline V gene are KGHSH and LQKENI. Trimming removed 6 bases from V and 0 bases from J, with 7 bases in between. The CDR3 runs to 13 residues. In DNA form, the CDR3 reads TGTGCCAGCTCGCCGGGGAGCACAGATACGCAGTATTTT. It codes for CASSPGSTDTQYF.

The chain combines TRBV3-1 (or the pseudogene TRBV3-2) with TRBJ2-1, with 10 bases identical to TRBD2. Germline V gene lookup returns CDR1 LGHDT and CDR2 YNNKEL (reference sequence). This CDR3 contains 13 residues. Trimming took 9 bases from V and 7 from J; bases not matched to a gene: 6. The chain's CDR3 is CASSSGSGNEQFF. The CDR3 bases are TGTGCCAGTTCTAGCGGGAGCGGGAATGAGCAGTTCTTC.

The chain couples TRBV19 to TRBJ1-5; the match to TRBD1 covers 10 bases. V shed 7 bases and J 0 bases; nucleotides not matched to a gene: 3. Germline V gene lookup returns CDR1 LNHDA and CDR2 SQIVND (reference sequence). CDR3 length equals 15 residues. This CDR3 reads CASKGTGASNQPQHF. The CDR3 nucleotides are TGTGCCAGTAAAGGGACAGGGGCTAGCAATCAGCCCCAGCATTTT. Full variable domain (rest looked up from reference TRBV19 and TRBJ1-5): DGGITQSPKYLFRKEGQNVTLSCEQNLNHDAMYWYRQDPGQGLRLIYYSQIVNDFQKGDIAEGYSVSREKKESFPLTVTSAQKNPTAFYLCASKGTGASNQPQHFGDGTRLSIL.

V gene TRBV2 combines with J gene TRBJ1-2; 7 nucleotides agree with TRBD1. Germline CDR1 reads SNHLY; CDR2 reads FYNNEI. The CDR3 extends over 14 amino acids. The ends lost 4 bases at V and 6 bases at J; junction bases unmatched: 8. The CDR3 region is CASSVDRVVDGYTF. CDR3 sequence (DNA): TGTGCCAGCAGTGTAGACAGGGTAGTTGATGGCTACACCTTC. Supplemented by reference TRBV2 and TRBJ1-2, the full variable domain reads EPEVTQTPSHQVTQMGQEVILRCVPISNHLYFYWYRQILGQKVEFLVSFYNNEISEKSEIFDDQFSVERPDGSNFTLKIRSTKLEDSAMYFCASSVDRVVDGYTFGSGTRLTVV.

The CDR3 DNA reads as TGTGCCAGCAAGAGACTCTCTGGGGCCAACGTCCTGACTTTC. It codes for CASKRLSGANVLTF. The chain has TRBV6-5 and TRBJ2-6, with D uncertain. Trimming stripped 7 bases from V and 0 bases from J, with 7 bases between. Germline CDR1 reads MNHEY; CDR2 reads SVGAGI. The CDR3 length is 14 residues.

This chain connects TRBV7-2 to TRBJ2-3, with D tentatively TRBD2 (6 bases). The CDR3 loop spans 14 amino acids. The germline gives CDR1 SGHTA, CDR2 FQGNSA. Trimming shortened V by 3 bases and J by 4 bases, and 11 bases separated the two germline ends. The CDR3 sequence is CASSFGGNSDTQYF. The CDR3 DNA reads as TGTGCCAGCAGCTTCGGGGGTAATTCAGATACGCAGTATTTT.

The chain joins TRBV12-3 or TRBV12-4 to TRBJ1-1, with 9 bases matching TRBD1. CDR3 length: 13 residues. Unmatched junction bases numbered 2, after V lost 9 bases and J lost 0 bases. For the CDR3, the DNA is TGTGCCAGTCGGGACAGGGTGAACACTGAAGCTTTCTTT. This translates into CASRDRVNTEAFF.

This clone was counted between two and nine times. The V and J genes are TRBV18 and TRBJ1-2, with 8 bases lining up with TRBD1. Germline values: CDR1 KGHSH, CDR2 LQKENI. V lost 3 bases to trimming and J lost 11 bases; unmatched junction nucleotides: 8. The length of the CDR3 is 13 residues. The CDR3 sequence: CASSPELDRGYTF. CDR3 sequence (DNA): TGTGCCAGCTCACCCGAACTTGACAGGGGTTACACCTTC. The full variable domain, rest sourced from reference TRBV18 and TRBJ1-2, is NAGVMQNPRHLVRRRGQEARLRCSPMKGHSHVYWYRQLPEEGLKFMVYLQKENIIDESGMPKERFSAEFPKEGPSILRIQQVVRGDSAAYFCASSPELDRGYTFGSGTRLTVV.

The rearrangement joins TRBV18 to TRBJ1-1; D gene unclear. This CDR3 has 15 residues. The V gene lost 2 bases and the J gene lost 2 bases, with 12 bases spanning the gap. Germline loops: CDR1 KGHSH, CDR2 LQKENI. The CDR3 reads CASSPSRATNTEAFF. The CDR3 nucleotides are TGTGCCAGCTCACCAAGCCGTGCTACCAACACTGAAGCTTTCTTT.

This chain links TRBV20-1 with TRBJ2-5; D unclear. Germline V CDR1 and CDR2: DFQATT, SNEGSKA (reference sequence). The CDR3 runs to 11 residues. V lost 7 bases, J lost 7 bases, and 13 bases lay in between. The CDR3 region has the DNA TGCAGTGGAGCTGCGCCAGGGACCCAGTACTTC. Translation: CSGAAPGTQYF.

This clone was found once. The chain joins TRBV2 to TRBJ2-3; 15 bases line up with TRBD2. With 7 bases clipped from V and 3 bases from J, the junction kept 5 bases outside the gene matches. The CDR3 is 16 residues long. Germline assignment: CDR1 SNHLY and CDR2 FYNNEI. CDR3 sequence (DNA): TGTGCCAGCAACTCGGGACTAGCGGGAGGTACAGATACGCAGTATTTT. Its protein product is CASNSGLAGGTDTQYF.

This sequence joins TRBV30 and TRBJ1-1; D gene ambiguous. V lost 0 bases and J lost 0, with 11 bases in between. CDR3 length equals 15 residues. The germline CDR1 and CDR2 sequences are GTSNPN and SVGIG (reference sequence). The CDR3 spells CAWSVLNTLNTEAFF. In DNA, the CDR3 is TGTGCCTGGAGTGTACTGAATACCCTGAACACTGAAGCTTTCTTT.

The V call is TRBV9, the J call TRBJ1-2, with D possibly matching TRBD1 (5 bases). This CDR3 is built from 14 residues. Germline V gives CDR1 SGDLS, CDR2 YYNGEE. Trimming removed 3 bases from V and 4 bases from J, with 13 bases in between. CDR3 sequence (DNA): TGTGCCAGCAGCGAAGGGGAGGGGCCCTATGGCTACACCTTC. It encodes CASSEGEGPYGYTF.

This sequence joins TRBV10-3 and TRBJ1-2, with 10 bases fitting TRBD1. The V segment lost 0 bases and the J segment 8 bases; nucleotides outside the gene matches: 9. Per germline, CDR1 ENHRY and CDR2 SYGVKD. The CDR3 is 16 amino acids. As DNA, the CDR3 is TGTGCCATCAGTGAGTCACCGACAGGGGGCGCAAGGGGCTACACCTTC. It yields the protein CAISESPTGGARGYTF.